The clone carrying this T cell receptor (beta chain) was seen at least ten times. TCRdb independently ran MiXCR on the 5' RACE reads; one entry per CDR3 protein. The sample contains 52,000 or so distinct CDR3 sequences, about an eighth of which appear only once. V lost 4 bases and J 10 bases, leaving 17 bases between the germline ends. Per the germline V gene, CDR1 is SGHTA and CDR2 is FQGNSA. The CDR3 runs 14 residues. This specimen belongs to a study of early T cells in non-severe SARS-CoV-2 infection. V gene TRBV7-2 combines with J gene TRBJ2-1; D is unclear. The sequence came from an adult who was a healthcare worker with PCR-confirmed SARS-CoV-2 infection or an uninfected control (not recorded which). Material: whole blood. The CDR3 spells CASSWSPGDLEQFF. As DNA, the CDR3 is TGTGCCAGCAGCTGGAGCCCCGGAGACCTCGAGCAGTTCTTC.